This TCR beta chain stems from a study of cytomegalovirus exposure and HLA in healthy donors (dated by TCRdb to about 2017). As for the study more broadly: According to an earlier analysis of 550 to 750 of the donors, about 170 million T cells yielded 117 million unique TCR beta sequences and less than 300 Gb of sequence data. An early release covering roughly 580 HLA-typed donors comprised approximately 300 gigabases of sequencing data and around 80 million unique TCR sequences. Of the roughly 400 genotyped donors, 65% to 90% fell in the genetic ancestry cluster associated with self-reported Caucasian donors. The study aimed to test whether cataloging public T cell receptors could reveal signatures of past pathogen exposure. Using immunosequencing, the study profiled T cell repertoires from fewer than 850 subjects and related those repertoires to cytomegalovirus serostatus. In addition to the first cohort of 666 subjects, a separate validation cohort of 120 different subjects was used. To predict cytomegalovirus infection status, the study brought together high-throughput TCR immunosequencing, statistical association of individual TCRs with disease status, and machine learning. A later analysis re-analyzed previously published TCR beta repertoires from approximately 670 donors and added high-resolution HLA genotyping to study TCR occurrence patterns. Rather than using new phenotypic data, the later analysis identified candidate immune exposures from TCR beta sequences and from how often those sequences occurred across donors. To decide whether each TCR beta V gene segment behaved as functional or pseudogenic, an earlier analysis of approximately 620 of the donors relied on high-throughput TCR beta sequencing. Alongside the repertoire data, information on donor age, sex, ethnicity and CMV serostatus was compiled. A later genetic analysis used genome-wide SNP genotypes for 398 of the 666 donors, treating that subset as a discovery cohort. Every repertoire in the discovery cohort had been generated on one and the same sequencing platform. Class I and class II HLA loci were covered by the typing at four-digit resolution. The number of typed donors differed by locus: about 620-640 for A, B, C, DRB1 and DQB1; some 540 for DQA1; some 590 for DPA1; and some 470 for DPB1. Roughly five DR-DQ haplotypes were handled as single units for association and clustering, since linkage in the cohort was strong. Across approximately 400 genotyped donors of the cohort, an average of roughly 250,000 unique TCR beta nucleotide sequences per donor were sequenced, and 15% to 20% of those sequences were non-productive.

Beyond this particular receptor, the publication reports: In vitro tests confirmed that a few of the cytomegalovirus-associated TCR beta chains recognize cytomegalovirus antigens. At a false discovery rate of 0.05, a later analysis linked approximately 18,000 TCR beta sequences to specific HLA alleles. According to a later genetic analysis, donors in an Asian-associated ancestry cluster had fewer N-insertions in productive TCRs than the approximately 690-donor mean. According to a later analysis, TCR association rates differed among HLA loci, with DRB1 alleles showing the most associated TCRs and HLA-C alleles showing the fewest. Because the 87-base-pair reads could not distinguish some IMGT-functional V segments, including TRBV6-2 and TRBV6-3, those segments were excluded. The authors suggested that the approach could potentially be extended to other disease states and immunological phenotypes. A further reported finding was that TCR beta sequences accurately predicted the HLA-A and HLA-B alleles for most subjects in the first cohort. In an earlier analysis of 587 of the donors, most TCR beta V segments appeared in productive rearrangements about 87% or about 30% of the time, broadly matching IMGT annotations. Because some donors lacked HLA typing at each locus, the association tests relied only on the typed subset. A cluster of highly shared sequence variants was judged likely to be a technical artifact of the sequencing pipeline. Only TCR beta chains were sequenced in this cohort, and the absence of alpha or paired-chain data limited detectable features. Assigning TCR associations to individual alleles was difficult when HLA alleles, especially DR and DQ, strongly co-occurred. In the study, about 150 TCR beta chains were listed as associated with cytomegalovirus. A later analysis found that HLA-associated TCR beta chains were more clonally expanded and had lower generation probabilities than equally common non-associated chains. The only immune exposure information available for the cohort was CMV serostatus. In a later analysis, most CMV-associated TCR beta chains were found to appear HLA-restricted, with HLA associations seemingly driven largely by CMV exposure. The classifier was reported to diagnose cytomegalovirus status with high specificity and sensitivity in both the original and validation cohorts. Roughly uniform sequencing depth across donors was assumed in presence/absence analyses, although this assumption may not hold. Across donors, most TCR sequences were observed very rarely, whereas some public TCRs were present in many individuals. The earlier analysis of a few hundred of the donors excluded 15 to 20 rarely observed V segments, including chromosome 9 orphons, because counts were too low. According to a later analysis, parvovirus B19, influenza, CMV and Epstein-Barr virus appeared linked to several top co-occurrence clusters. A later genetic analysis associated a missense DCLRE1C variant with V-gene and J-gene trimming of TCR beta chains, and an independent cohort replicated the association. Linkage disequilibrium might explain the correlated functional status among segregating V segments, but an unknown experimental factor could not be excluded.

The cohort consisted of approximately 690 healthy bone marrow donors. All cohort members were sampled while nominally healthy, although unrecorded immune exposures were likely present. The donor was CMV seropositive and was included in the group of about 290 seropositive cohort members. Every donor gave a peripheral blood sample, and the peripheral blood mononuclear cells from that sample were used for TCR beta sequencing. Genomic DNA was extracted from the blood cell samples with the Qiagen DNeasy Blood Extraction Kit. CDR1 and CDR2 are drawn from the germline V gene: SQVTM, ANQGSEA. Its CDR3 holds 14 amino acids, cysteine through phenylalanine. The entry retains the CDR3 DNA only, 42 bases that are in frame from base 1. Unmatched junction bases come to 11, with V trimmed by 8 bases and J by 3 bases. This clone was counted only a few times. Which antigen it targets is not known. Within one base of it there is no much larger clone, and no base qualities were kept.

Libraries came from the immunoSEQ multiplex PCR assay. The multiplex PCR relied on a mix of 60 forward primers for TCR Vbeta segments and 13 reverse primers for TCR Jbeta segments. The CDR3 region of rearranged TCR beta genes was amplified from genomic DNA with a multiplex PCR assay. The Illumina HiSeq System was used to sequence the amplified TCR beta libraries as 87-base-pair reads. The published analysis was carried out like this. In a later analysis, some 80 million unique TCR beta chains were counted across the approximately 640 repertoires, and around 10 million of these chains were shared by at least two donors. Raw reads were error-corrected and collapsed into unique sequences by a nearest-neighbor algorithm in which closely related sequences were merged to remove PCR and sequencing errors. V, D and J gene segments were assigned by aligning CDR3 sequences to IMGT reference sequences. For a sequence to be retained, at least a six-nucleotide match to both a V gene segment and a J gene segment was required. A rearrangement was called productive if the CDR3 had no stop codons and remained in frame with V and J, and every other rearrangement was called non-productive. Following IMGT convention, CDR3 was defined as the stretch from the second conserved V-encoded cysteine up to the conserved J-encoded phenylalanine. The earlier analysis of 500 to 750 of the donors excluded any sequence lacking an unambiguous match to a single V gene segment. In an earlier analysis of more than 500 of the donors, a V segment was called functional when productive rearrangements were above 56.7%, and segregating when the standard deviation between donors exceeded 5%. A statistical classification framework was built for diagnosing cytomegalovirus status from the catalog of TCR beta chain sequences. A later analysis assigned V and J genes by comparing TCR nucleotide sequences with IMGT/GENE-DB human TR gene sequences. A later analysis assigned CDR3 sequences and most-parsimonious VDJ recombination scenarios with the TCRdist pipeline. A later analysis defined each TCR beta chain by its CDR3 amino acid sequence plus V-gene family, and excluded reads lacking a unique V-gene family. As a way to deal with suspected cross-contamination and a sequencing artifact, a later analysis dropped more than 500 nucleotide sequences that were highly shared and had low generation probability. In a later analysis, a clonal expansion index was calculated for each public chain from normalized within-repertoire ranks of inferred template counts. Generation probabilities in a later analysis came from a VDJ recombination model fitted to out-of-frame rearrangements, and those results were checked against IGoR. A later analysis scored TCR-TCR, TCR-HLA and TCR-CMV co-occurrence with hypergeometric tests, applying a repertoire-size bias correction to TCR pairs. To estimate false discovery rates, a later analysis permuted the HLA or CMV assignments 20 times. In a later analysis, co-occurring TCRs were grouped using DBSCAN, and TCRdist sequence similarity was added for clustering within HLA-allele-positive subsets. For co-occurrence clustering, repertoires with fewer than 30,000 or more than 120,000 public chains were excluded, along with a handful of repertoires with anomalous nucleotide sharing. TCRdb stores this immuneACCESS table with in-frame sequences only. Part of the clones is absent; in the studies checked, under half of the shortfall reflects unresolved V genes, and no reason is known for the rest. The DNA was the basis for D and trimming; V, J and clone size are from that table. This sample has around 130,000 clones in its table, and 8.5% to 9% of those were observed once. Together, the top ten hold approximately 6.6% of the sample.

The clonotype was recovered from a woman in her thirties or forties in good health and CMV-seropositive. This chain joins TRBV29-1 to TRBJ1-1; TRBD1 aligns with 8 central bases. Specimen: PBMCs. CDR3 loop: CSSFSDREHTEAFF. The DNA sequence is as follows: TGCAGCTCCTTCTCGGACAGGGAACACACTGAAGCTTTCTTT. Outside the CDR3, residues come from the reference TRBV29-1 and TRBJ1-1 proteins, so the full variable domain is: SAVISQKPSRDICQRGTSLTIQCQVDSQVTMMFWYRQQPGQSLTLIATANQGSEATYESGFVIDKFPISRPNLTFSTLTVSNMSPEDSSIYLCSSFSDREHTEAFFGQGTRLTVV.